In its sample, the clone carrying this T cell receptor (beta chain) was seen once. Its antigen is unidentified. The PCR made use of 60 Vbeta and 13 Jbeta primers. TCRdb's table, derived via immunoSEQ multiplex PCR, lists solely in-frame clones and lacks some. The repertoire includes some 170,000 clones, approximately 80% of them detected once, and 4.9% sits in the top ten. V lost 5 bases to trimming and J lost 4 bases, with 8 bases between them. This CDR3 is built from 13 residues. The germline CDR1 and CDR2 sequences are LGHNA and YSLEER. The entry originates in a study of cytomegalovirus exposure and HLA in healthy donors. Points from the study as a whole: Specificity of three CMV-associated chains for CMV antigens was verified in vitro. Based on reports, TCR beta sequences accurately predicted HLA-A and HLA-B alleles for most subjects. Later analysis indicated greater clonal expansion among HLA-associated TCR beta chains than among equally common other chains.

The TCR sequence derives from a young woman in good health and CMV-seropositive. Sequenced input: PBMCs. V usage is TRBV4-3 and J usage is TRBJ2-2; perhaps TRBD2 as D (5 bases). The CDR3 sequence: CASSMRATGELFF. Written as DNA, the CDR3 is TGCGCCAGCAGCATGCGGGCCACCGGGGAGCTGTTTTTT.